The clone carrying this TCR beta chain came up a few times. Produced via immunoSEQ multiplex PCR; TCRdb's table is partial and in-frame only. The data show 110,000 to 150,000 clones, more than 75% seen once. The sample belongs to a study of blood T cell repertoires in COVID-19. In the study overall: T cells, B-cell-depleted T cells, or PBMCs provided the cDNA or gDNA that served as material.

Donors were grouped by their self-reported clinical history. The CDR3 consists of 15 residues. Germline lookup yields CDR1 SGHAT and CDR2 FQNNGV. The trim removed 5 bases at V and 7 bases at J, leaving 7 bases unmatched. The V gene is TRBV11-2, the J gene TRBJ2-2; 10 nucleotides align to TRBD1. The sequenced material came from PBMCs or T cells enriched from blood (not recorded which). The TCR was taken from a woman aged 45 to 65 who had recovered from COVID-19. The CDR3 sequence: CASSQGQGGYGELFF. Written as DNA, the CDR3 is TGTGCCAGCAGCCAAGGACAGGGGGGATACGGGGAGCTGTTTTTT.